This T cell receptor (beta chain) came from a study of PD-1 blockade in mismatch repair-deficient tumors. Sequenced by immunoSEQ multiplex PCR; TCRdb stores in-frame clones only, minus some. This repertoire shows 120,000 or so clones, approximately 86% found once; its top ten account for roughly 13%. CDR3 length: 17 residues. Germline CDR1 is LGHNA and CDR2 is YNFKEQ. After removal of 0 bases from V and 9 bases from J, the junction contained 9 bases not matched to a gene. This specimen was peripheral blood, taken 44 weeks after starting pembrolizumab. The TCR comes from an adult with mismatch repair-deficient cancer. The rearrangement joins TRBV4-2 to TRBJ2-1; 12 nucleotides align to TRBD2. The CDR3 nucleotides are TGTGCCAGCAGCCAAGAATCCACAGCTAGCGGGAGGGTTGAGCAGTTCTTC. The encoded protein is CASSQESTASGRVEQFF.